These T cell receptor beta chains were read from a single sample in a study of control samples from healthy donors and cancer patients. Profiling relied on immunoSEQ multiplex PCR, and the TCRdb table lists in-frame clones only, not all of them. Of over 150,000 clones listed, about 93% are singletons. The sequenced sample was blood. The receptors derive from a man between 18 and 35 years old in good health. CDR3s include the opening cysteine and the closing phenylalanine or tryptophan. A D gene is named only where the DNA matches it firmly. Clone size appears in some rows only: once, few, many, or a class for an expanded clone.

V gene,clone size,D gene,J gene,CDR3 DNA,CDR3 protein
TRBV10-1,NA,NA,TRBJ2-5,TGCGCCAGCAGTGATGAGCTCCGGGCGACCCAGTACTTC,CASSDELRATQYF
TRBV29-1,once,NA,TRBJ2-6,TGCAGCGTGGAGTGGGTCGGTGGGGCCAACGTCCTGACTTTC,CSVEWVGGANVLTF
TRBV27,NA,NA,TRBJ1-5,TGTGCCAGCAGTTTATGGATGGGAGATCAGCCCCAGCATTTT,CASSLWMGDQPQHF
TRBV28,NA,NA,TRBJ2-1,TGTGCCAGCAGTTTCCAAGGGGGGACCTCCTACAATGAGCAGTTCTTC,CASSFQGGTSYNEQFF
TRBV2,NA,NA,TRBJ2-7,TGTGCCAGCAGTGCCAGTCCTCCTACCAGCTCCTACGAGCAGTACTTC,CASSASPPTSSYEQYF
TRBV12-3/TRBV12-4,NA,TRBD1,TRBJ1-2,TGTGCCTCGGGACAGCTCTATGGCTACACCTTC,CASGQLYGYTF
TRBV7-3,NA,NA,TRBJ2-2,TGTGCCAGCAGCTCTAGCGTCACCGGGGAGCTGTTTTTT,CASSSSVTGELFF
TRBV27,NA,NA,TRBJ1-6,TGTGCCAGCAGCATTACAGGTTTTGAGTCGGACTCACCCCTCCACTTT,CASSITGFESDSPLHF
TRBV3-1/TRBV3-2,once,NA,TRBJ2-2,TGTGCCAGCAGCCAAAGGAATAGGGAGCTGTTTTTT,CASSQRNRELFF
TRBV10-3,once,TRBD2,TRBJ2-3,TGTGCCATCAGCCGGAGCCTAGCGGGGGATACAGATACGCAGTATTTT,CAISRSLAGDTDTQYF
TRBV3-1/TRBV3-2,NA,TRBD2,TRBJ2-3,TGTGCCAGCAGCCAAGGACTAGCGGGGGGTGATACGCAGTATTTT,CASSQGLAGGDTQYF
TRBV2,NA,NA,TRBJ1-1,TGTGCCAGCAGTGCCGGGATGAACACTGAAGCTTTCTTT,CASSAGMNTEAFF
TRBV2,NA,NA,TRBJ2-5,TGTGCCAGCAGTGAAGAAGGGTATCTAGGGGAGACCCAGTACTTC,CASSEEGYLGETQYF
TRBV5-4,NA,TRBD2,TRBJ2-1,TGTGCCAGCAGCTCTTCTAGCGGGGGAATTCGGGAGCAGTTCTTC,CASSSSSGGIREQFF
TRBV2,NA,TRBD1,TRBJ2-7,TGTGCCAGCACGCGGGCAGGGGGCGCGGGGAACTACGAGCAGTACTTC,CASTRAGGAGNYEQYF
TRBV7-8,NA,TRBD1,TRBJ1-4,TGTGCCAGCAGCTTAGACTGGGGACAGGGGGCAAATGAAAAACTGTTTTTT,CASSLDWGQGANEKLFF
TRBV6-1,NA,NA,TRBJ1-5,TGTGCCAGCAGTGAGCTTGGGGGGTCCGATCAGCCCCAGCATTTT,CASSELGGSDQPQHF
TRBV28,many,NA,TRBJ1-5,TGTGCCAGCCGTAGACAGGTGTTCAATCAGCCCCAGCATTTT,CASRRQVFNQPQHF
TRBV20-1,NA,NA,TRBJ2-7,TGCAGTGCTACCGGTCGGGAGCAGTACTTC,CSATGREQYF
TRBV10-3,once,NA,TRBJ1-1,TGTGCCATCAGTGAGCGTTTAGGGCAGGGAGGATCATCGGGGGGGAACACTGAAGCTTTCTTT,CAISERLGQGGSSGGNTEAFF
TRBV29-1,NA,NA,TRBJ2-7,TGCAGCGCCACCGGGACTGAAGCCTACGAGCAGTACTTC,CSATGTEAYEQYF
TRBV12-3/TRBV12-4,NA,NA,TRBJ2-3,TGTGCCAGCAGTTTAGCGGATACGCAGTATTTT,CASSLADTQYF
TRBV30,NA,NA,TRBJ1-1,TGTGCCTGGAGTGGCTTCGGCAGGGTGAACACTGAAGCTTTCTTT,CAWSGFGRVNTEAFF
TRBV2,NA,NA,TRBJ2-3,TGTGCCAGCTACAAGGGGCAGGGCACAGATACGCAGTATTTT,CASYKGQGTDTQYF
TRBV4-1,NA,TRBD1,TRBJ2-3,TGCGCCAGCAGCCTAACTTCGACAGGGGGCCATCAGTATTTT,CASSLTSTGGHQYF
TRBV10-3,NA,NA,TRBJ2-3,TGTGCCATCAGGGACTCTATGGATACGCAGTATTTT,CAIRDSMDTQYF
TRBV3-1/TRBV3-2,NA,NA,TRBJ2-3,TGTGCCAGCAGCCAAGATCGCTTGGCTATAAGCGATACGCAGTATTTT,CASSQDRLAISDTQYF
TRBV3-1/TRBV3-2,NA,NA,TRBJ1-4,TGTGCCAGCAGCCAAGAATACAGGGTGTCGGCTAATGAAAAACTGTTTTTT,CASSQEYRVSANEKLFF
TRBV6-1,NA,NA,TRBJ2-4,TGTGCCAGCAGTGAAGCCCGCCGTTTAGTTTACATTCAGTACTTC,CASSEARRLVYIQYF
TRBV24-1,NA,TRBD1,TRBJ1-5,TGTGCCACCAGTGATTCAGGGGGTGAGCAGCCCCAGCATTTT,CATSDSGGEQPQHF
TRBV24-1,NA,NA,TRBJ1-2,TGTGCCACCCGACCGGGAGGGAGGATTTACACCTTC,CATRPGGRIYTF
TRBV6-5,NA,NA,TRBJ2-2,TGTGCCAGCACATCTCAACAGGGGAACACCGGGGAGCTGTTTTTT,CASTSQQGNTGELFF
TRBV9,NA,TRBD1,TRBJ2-7,TGTGCCAGCAGCGGGGCATGGGGGACAGCTTACGAGCAGTACTTC,CASSGAWGTAYEQYF
TRBV30,NA,NA,TRBJ2-2,TGTGCCTGGAAGGCCGGGGAGCTGTTTTTT,CAWKAGELFF
TRBV5-1,NA,NA,TRBJ1-6,TGCGCCAGCAGCCCCGCAGGAGTCGTTTCACCCCTCCACTTT,CASSPAGVVSPLHF
TRBV27,NA,TRBD2,TRBJ2-2,TGTGCCACCCGAGTTGGGGGGGGGACCGGGGAGCTGTTTTTT,CATRVGGGTGELFF
TRBV12-5,NA,NA,TRBJ2-1,TGTGCTAGTGGTTTGTTCAGGAACAATGAGCAGTTCTTC,CASGLFRNNEQFF
TRBV7-9,NA,NA,TRBJ2-7,TGTGCCAGCAGCCCACATGGACATCGCTACGAGCAGTACTTC,CASSPHGHRYEQYF
TRBV19,NA,NA,TRBJ1-2,TGTGCCAGTAGCCCTGGACAGATCTATGGCTACACCTTC,CASSPGQIYGYTF
TRBV11-2,NA,TRBD1,TRBJ2-7,TGTGCCAGCAGCTTAGTACGCCCGGACAGGGACTACGAGCAGTACTTC,CASSLVRPDRDYEQYF
TRBV20-1,NA,NA,TRBJ1-3,TGCAGTGCTAGTCCGGCGATTTCTGGAAACACCATATATTTT,CSASPAISGNTIYF
TRBV18,NA,NA,TRBJ1-2,TGTGCCAGCTCAACGATGGCCATTACCTATGGCTACACCTTC,CASSTMAITYGYTF
TRBV5-8,NA,TRBD2,TRBJ2-3,TGTGCCAGCAGCTTGGCCGGACTAGCGGGGGGGCCCGGTACGCAGTATTTT,CASSLAGLAGGPGTQYF
TRBV24-1,NA,NA,TRBJ1-5,TGTGCCACCTCTGGGCAGTTTAGCAATCAGCCCCAGCATTTT,CATSGQFSNQPQHF
TRBV5-1,NA,NA,TRBJ1-4,TGCGCCAGCAGCCTATACTGGGGGGGTGATGAAAAACTGTTTTTT,CASSLYWGGDEKLFF
TRBV28,NA,NA,TRBJ2-3,TGTGCCACCCGAGGCACAGATACGCAGTATTTT,CATRGTDTQYF
TRBV5-5,once,NA,TRBJ2-3,TGTGCCAGCAGCTTGGCGGGACTTCAAAGCACAGATACGCAGTATTTT,CASSLAGLQSTDTQYF
TRBV30,NA,NA,TRBJ2-7,TGTGCCTGGGCGCCCGGGGGGCCCGCCTACGAGCAGTACTTC,CAWAPGGPAYEQYF
TRBV28,NA,NA,TRBJ1-6,TGTGCCAGCAGTTTACGCTCGGGGCCCAAAGGGAATTCACCCCTCCACTTT,CASSLRSGPKGNSPLHF
TRBV15,NA,TRBD1,TRBJ2-7,TGTGCCACCAGCAGGACAGGGAACTACGAGCAGTACTTC,CATSRTGNYEQYF
TRBV12-5,NA,NA,TRBJ2-5,TGTGCTAGTGGTTTGGTCCCACCATATATCCTAGAGACCCAGTACTTC,CASGLVPPYILETQYF
TRBV4-1,NA,NA,TRBJ2-7,TGCGCCAGCAGTCATACCCAGACCGCTTTCACCTACGAGCAGTACTTC,CASSHTQTAFTYEQYF